This record concerns one TCR beta chain sequence. Its antigen is undetermined. Germline V gene lookup returns CDR1 SGHRS and CDR2 YFSETQ. This CDR3 contains 15 residues. The V gene lost 0 bases and the J gene lost 3 bases, with 11 bases spanning the gap. These data are taken from a study of shared clonotypes between healthy human individuals. Findings of the study overall: Naive CD4 clonotypes were shared across several donors at 4% to 5%.

Libraries were prepared by immunoSEQ multiplex PCR; TCRdb keeps only in-frame clonotypes and omits some of them. Of roughly 2 million clones in the sample, 95% were seen once. Material: naive CD4+ T cells sorted from blood. Subset denoted: CD45RA+ positively selected. This TCR was recovered from a man in his late teens or twenties in good health. J is TRBJ2-3 and V is TRBV5-1; D call uncertain. The CDR3 DNA reads as TGCGCCAGCAGCTTGGGCAACGTGGGGACAGATACGCAGTATTTT. Its protein is CASSLGNVGTDTQYF.